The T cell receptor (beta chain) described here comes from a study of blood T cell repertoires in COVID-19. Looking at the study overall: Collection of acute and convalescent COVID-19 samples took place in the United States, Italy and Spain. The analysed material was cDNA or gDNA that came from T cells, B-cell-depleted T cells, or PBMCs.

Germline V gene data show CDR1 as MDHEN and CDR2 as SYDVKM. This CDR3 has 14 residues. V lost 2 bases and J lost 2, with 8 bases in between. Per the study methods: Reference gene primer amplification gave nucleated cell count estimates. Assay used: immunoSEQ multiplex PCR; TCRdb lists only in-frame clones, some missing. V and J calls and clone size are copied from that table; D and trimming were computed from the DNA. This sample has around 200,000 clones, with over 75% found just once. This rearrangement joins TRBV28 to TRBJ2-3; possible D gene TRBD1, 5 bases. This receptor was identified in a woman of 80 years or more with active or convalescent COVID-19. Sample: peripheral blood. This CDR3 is CASSLARDTDTQYF. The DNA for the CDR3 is TGTGCCAGCAGTTTAGCCAGGGACACAGATACGCAGTATTTT.